The TCR beta chain described here comes from a study of PD-1 blockade in classical Hodgkin lymphoma. The CDR3 is 14 amino acids. V was trimmed by 5 bases and J by 6 bases, leaving 15 bases between them. From germline, CDR1 is SGHTA and CDR2 FQGTGA. Points from the study as a whole: By C4D1, CD4+ diversity increased significantly, especially in complete responders. The authors excluded patients who started nivolumab under 1 year after ASCT. Possibly reflecting disease activity or prior therapy, repertoire differences have causes that remain undefined.

With regard to this clone: Its specificity is not known.

The time point: cycle 4 day 1 (C4D1), after about 6 weeks of nivolumab. Every patient experienced relapse after autologous stem cell transplantation, and brentuximab vedotin exposure varied. Measured with immunoSEQ multiplex PCR; TCRdb has only the in-frame clones, and not every one. Of approximately 52,000 clones listed, roughly 86% were seen once; the top ten hold 6% to 7%. The sample in question was peripheral blood mononuclear cells (PBMCs), obtained before the fourth cycle of nivolumab. This rearrangement joins TRBV7-3 to TRBJ2-3; perhaps TRBD2 as D (5 bases). This clonotype was obtained from a human donor with classical Hodgkin lymphoma. In nucleotides, the CDR3 is TGTGCCAGCAGCCCCGGACTTGTGGGGGATACGCAGTATTTT. Protein sequence: CASSPGLVGDTQYF.